The 7 T cell receptor beta chains in this list originate from one sample, sequenced in a study of Tregs in tolerant kidney transplant recipients. Clones were read by immunoSEQ multiplex PCR, and TCRdb kept only the in-frame ones, dropping some. Its clone listing holds more than 6,000 clones. Related graft donors supplied nonmyeloablative bone marrow transplants, and mixed chimerism was transient. The material sequenced was CD4+ T cells from blood (PBMCs), taken 6 months after the transplant. These TCRs come from a human patient who received a combined kidney and bone marrow transplant. Certain T cells may be donor cells from the graft.

As regards this clone: The DNA ends 3 residues before the CDR3 does, and the rest of the CDR3 is filled in from the germline J gene. The same CDR3 also results from other DNA sequences found in this sample. The J gene is TRBJ1-1, the V gene TRBV19, with a possible D match to TRBD1 (6 bases). V shed 8 bases and J shed 4 bases, with 14 bases lying between them. CDR3 length: 13 amino acids. CDR1 and CDR2 (germline): LNHDA, SQIVND (reference sequence). The CDR3 region is CASSAGVATEAFF. The CDR3 DNA, read in part, is TGTGCCAGTTCTGCAGGGGTCGCCACTGAA.

Concerning this clone: With the read ending 3 residues before the CDR3 end, the germline J gene is used to fill in that end. This sequence joins TRBV19 and TRBJ1-1; tentatively, D is TRBD1 (5 bases). Germline V gene lookup returns CDR1 LNHDA and CDR2 SQIVND (reference sequence). This CDR3 spans 13 amino acids. Trimming cost V 4 bases and J 4 bases, with 10 bases left between them. The CDR3 sequence: CASSRRGVTEAFF. Incomplete CDR3 DNA: TGTGCCAGTAGTAGAAGGGGCGTCACTGAA.

To note about this clone: The read ends 3 residues shy of where the CDR3 ends; the end is completed using the germline J gene. The chain links TRBV12-3 or TRBV12-4 to TRBJ1-4; 10 positions match TRBD1. The ends lost 5 bases at V and 8 bases at J; junction bases unmatched: 5. The CDR3 contains 14 residues. CDR3 sequence: CASSRQGASEKLFF. The CDR3 DNA, read in part, is TGTGCCAGCAGTCGACAGGGGGCGAGCGAAAAA.

This clone registers medium-sized (0.01 to 0.1%) by frequency. The CDR3 sequence is CSAVRGNTGELFF. The DNA read from the CDR3 is TGCAGTGCCGTGCGGGGAAACACCGGGGAG. The chain employs TRBV20-1 and TRBJ2-2, with D possibly being TRBD2 (6 bases). The missing CDR3 end, 3 residues past where the read stops, is filled in from the germline J gene. V was pared by 6 bases and J by 2 bases, with 10 bases between. CDR3 size: 13 residues. Germline-derived CDR1 and CDR2 are DFQATT and SNEGSKA (reference sequence).

Remarks on this clone: With the read ending 3 residues before the CDR3 end, the germline J gene is used to fill in that end. The chain recombines TRBV7-2 with TRBJ2-3; TRBD2 matches at 11 bases. The trim removed 5 bases at V and 8 bases at J, leaving 9 bases unmatched. This CDR3 contains 15 residues. Germline loops: CDR1 SGHTA, CDR2 FQGNSA. CDR3 in amino acids: CASSLTSGRGGTQYF. The CDR3 bases that were read are TGTGCCAGCAGCCTCACTAGCGGGAGAGGGGGTACG.

In regard to this clone: The DNA ends 3 residues before the CDR3 does, and the rest of the CDR3 is filled in from the germline J gene. The chain combines TRBV5-1 with TRBJ1-4, with TRBD1 as a possible D gene (5 bases). V lost 3 bases and J lost 2, with 14 bases in between. The CDR3 spans 16 residues. Germline loops: CDR1 SGHRS, CDR2 YFSETQ. The CDR3 DNA, read in part, is TGCGCCAGCAGCTGGTCAGGGAGACCGACTAATGAAAAA. Encoded protein: CASSWSGRPTNEK. In full, the CDR3 is CASSWSGRPTNEKLFF.

For this clone: Read sequence stops 3 residues before the CDR3 end, and the germline J gene provides the missing end. The gene calls are TRBV2 and TRBJ2-5, with D maybe TRBD1 (5 bases). V was trimmed by 7 bases and J by 5 bases, leaving 8 bases between them. Germline V lookup: CDR1 SNHLY, CDR2 FYNNEI. This CDR3 is 11 amino acids long. CDR3 in amino acids: CASKQGETQYF. The CDR3 DNA, read in part, is TGTGCCAGCAAGCAGGGTGAGACC.